A single sample is the source of the 21 T cell receptor beta chains below, sequenced in a study of T cells in Graves' hyperthyroidism and ophthalmopathy. RNA transcripts provided the source from which TCR beta CDR3 regions were amplified. First-round RT-PCR with HTBI primers amplified the TCR CDR3 region. TCRdb reanalysed the multiplex PCR reads using MiXCR and keeps one entry per CDR3 protein. The repertoire holds around 300,000 distinct CDR3 sequences, with roughly 20% as singletons. Sequencing was done on a sample of blood. These receptors were collected from a man over 45 with Graves' ophthalmopathy.

This clonotype was recorded at least ten times. This chain uses TRBV11-2 with TRBJ2-7; D gene ambiguous. Deletions cut 2 bases from V and 0 bases from J, with 8 bases between. The CDR3 has 14 amino acids. CDR1 and CDR2 from the germline V gene are SGHAT and FQNNGV. The CDR3 coding sequence is TGTGCCAGCAGCTTAATGCTACGCTCCTACGAGCAGTACTTC. As protein: CASSLMLRSYEQYF. The variable domain in full, with the rest retrieved from reference TRBV11-2 and TRBJ2-7, is EAGVAQSPRYKIIEKRQSVAFWCNPISGHATLYWYQQILGQGPKLLIQFQNNGVVDDSQLPKDRFSAERLKGVDSTLKIQPAKLEDSAVYLCASSLMLRSYEQYFGPGTRLTVT.

Ten or more counts support this clonotype. The chain employs TRBV28 and TRBJ1-5, with D perhaps TRBD1 (6 bases). The V end lost 6 bases, the J end lost 2 bases, and 17 bases lay between the germline ends. The length of the CDR3 is 16 residues. Looked up from germline, CDR1 is MDHEN and CDR2 is SYDVKM. CDR3 bases: TGTGCCAGCAGCCGGATTACAGGGTCGGGCAATCAGCCCCAGCATTTT. Residues: CASSRITGSGNQPQHF. The whole variable domain, remainder taken from reference TRBV28 and TRBJ1-5, is DVKVTQSSRYLVKRTGEKVFLECVQDMDHENMFWYRQDPGLGLRLIYFSYDVKMKEKGDIPEGYSVSREKKERFSLILESASTNQTSMYLCASSRITGSGNQPQHFGDGTRLSIL.

The J gene is TRBJ2-2, the V gene TRBV4-1, with a possible D match to TRBD2 (6 bases). The germline V and J ends were trimmed by 0 bases and 4 bases, with 9 bases remaining between them. The CDR3 is 15 amino acids. Germline assignment: CDR1 MGHRA and CDR2 YSYEKL. The CDR3 here is CASSQEGGATGELFF. The CDR3, as DNA: TGCGCCAGCAGCCAAGAAGGCGGGGCCACCGGGGAGCTGTTTTTT.

This rearrangement joins TRBV20-1 to TRBJ2-3; D is possibly TRBD2 (6 bases). V was trimmed by 6 bases and J by 0 bases, leaving 13 bases between them. Germline V gene sequence: CDR1 DFQATT, CDR2 SNEGSKA (reference sequence). This CDR3 region has 14 residues. For the CDR3, the DNA is TGCAGTGCCATAGGGCGGGACAGCACAGATACGCAGTATTTT. It translates to CSAIGRDSTDTQYF.

In its sample, this clonotype was seen a few times. This chain uses TRBV20-1 with TRBJ1-6; D not resolved. From germline, CDR1 is DFQATT and CDR2 SNEGSKA (reference sequence). This CDR3 is built from 15 residues. V was trimmed by 0 bases and J by 9 bases, leaving 15 bases between them. The CDR3 nucleotides read TGCAGTGCTAGAGATATCGGCAGGAGTAGTTCACCCCTCCACTTT. It codes for CSARDIGRSSSPLHF.

This clonotype was detected many times. The chain carries TRBV13 and TRBJ2-5; either TRBD1 or TRBD2 may supply D (5 bases each). Trimming left V 3 bases short and J 3 bases short, with 8 bases between. CDR3 length: 13 amino acids. Germline V lookup: CDR1 PRHDT, CDR2 FYEKMQ (reference sequence). CDR3 amino acids: CASSFGTEETQYF. The CDR3 DNA follows: TGTGCCAGCAGCTTCGGGACCGAAGAGACCCAGTACTTC. Drawing the rest from reference TRBV13 and TRBJ2-5, the complete variable domain is AAGVIQSPRHLIKEKRETATLKCYPIPRHDTVYWYQQGPGQDPQFLISFYEKMQSDKGSIPDRFSAQQFSDYHSELNMSSLELGDSALYFCASSFGTEETQYFGPGTRLLVL.

As regards this clonotype: This could be a read error, since a much larger clone is one nucleotide away. The chain links TRBV7-9 to TRBJ1-2; D remains unclear. This CDR3 contains 15 residues. V lost 5 bases and J lost 4, with 17 bases in between. Germline lookup yields CDR1 SEHNR and CDR2 FQNEAQ (reference sequence). CDR3 amino acids: CASSPNQDWFYGYTF. The CDR3 region has the DNA TGTGCCAGCAGCCCAAATCAAGACTGGTTCTATGGCTACACCTTC.

The rearrangement links TRBV7-3 to TRBJ2-2; D gene uncertain. Germline V gene data show CDR1 as SGHTA and CDR2 as FQGTGA. There are 16 residues in the CDR3. Trimming took off 5 bases at V and 2 bases at J, with 15 bases between the two ends. The CDR3 DNA reads as TGTGCCAGCAGCCTAAAGGCGCCACCTAACACCGGGGAGCTGTTTTTT. Amino acids: CASSLKAPPNTGELFF.

This rearrangement joins TRBV3-1 to TRBJ2-3; D call uncertain. Trimming took off 0 bases at V and 5 bases at J, with 12 bases between the two ends. Germline CDR1 is LGHDT and CDR2 is YNNKEL (reference sequence). The CDR3 loop spans 15 amino acids. The CDR3 here is CASSQDPTGRDTQYF. The CDR3 coding sequence is TGTGCCAGCAGCCAAGACCCGACTGGAAGAGATACGCAGTATTTT.

The gene calls are TRBV5-1 and TRBJ1-3, with D possibly being TRBD1 (6 bases). V was trimmed by 3 bases and J by 0 bases, leaving 16 bases between them. CDR1 and CDR2 (germline): SGHRS, YFSETQ. The CDR3 contains 17 residues. The CDR3 DNA sequence: TGCGCCAGCAGCTCCGGGGGGGGCGGATACTCTGGAAACACCATATATTTT. Translated: CASSSGGGGYSGNTIYF.

In its sample, this clonotype was seen once. The chain employs TRBV27 and TRBJ2-1; D not certain. Germline values: CDR1 MNHEY, CDR2 SMNVEV (reference sequence). Trimming stripped 2 bases from V and 7 bases from J, with 9 bases between. The CDR3 is 13 residues long. The CDR3 bases are TGTGCCAGCAGTTTAGTTATGGGTAATGAGCAGTTCTTC. It encodes CASSLVMGNEQFF.

In this sample, this clonotype turned up many times. The rearrangement links TRBV9 to TRBJ2-5; TRBD2 matches 9 bases. V was clipped by 1 base and J by 5 bases; unmatched bases: 6. Germline lookup yields CDR1 SGDLS and CDR2 YYNGEE. This CDR3 has 15 amino acids. The CDR3 protein is CASSVRAGGKETQYF. CDR3 bases: TGTGCCAGCAGCGTAAGGGCGGGGGGGAAGGAGACCCAGTACTTC.

This clonotype was detected only a few times. The chain combines TRBV24-1 with TRBJ2-2, with D perhaps given as TRBD1 or TRBD2 (5 bases each). This CDR3 has 14 residues. Trimming took off 10 bases at V and 1 base at J, with 12 bases between the two ends. The germline CDR1 and CDR2 sequences are KGHDR and SFDVKD. The CDR3 loop is CATQPGRNTGELFF. The CDR3 nucleotides are TGTGCCACTCAACCGGGACGGAACACCGGGGAGCTGTTTTTT.

This clonotype was counted at least ten times. The chain couples TRBV5-1 to TRBJ2-7; 9 bases agree with TRBD1. Per the germline V gene, CDR1 is SGHRS and CDR2 is YFSETQ. There are 15 residues in the CDR3. After removal of 1 base from V and 7 bases from J, the junction contained 9 bases not matched to a gene. The CDR3 here is CASSLRTGGGGEQYF. DNA for the CDR3: TGCGCCAGCAGCTTGAGAACAGGGGGCGGAGGGGAGCAGTACTTC.

The DNA for the CDR3 is TGTGCCAGTAGCCCCGGGACAGGGAGGAGGGAGCCCCAGCATTTT. Translated: CASSPGTGRREPQHF. The chain has TRBV19 and TRBJ1-5; 9 positions match TRBD1. V shed 6 bases and J 8 bases; nucleotides not matched to a gene: 11. Germline lookup yields CDR1 LNHDA and CDR2 SQIVND (reference sequence). This CDR3 comprises 15 residues.

The chain combines TRBV7-2 with TRBJ1-5; possible D gene TRBD1, 5 bases. This CDR3 comprises 15 residues. V was cut by 5 bases and J by 3 bases, with 14 bases left in between. Germline CDR1 SGHTA, CDR2 FQGNSA. The CDR3 reads CASSRGGGFNQPQHF. CDR3 sequence (DNA): TGTGCCAGCAGCCGGGGTGGGGGATTCAATCAGCCCCAGCATTTT.

This clonotype was observed a handful of times. The rearrangement joins TRBV10-3 to TRBJ2-3; TRBD1 is a possible D gene (5 bases). V dropped 0 bases and J dropped 2 bases, with 15 bases sitting between them. CDR1 and CDR2 from the germline V gene are ENHRY and SYGVKD. The CDR3 runs to 17 residues. CDR3 nucleotide sequence: TGTGCCATCAGTGAGTCGGTGGACACCGCTGCCACAGATACGCAGTATTTT. This translates into CAISESVDTAATDTQYF.

The sample holds a few counts of this clonotype. The genes are TRBV27 and TRBJ1-5; D is ambiguous. The CDR3 has 15 residues. Germline V gives CDR1 MNHEY, CDR2 SMNVEV (reference sequence). The V end was cut by 5 bases, the J end by 2 bases, with 13 bases between. CDR3 coding DNA: TGTGCCAGCAGTGTTTACCCGCCTGGCAATCAGCCCCAGCATTTT. Amino acid sequence: CASSVYPPGNQPQHF.

This clonotype was found many times. The rearrangement uses TRBV11-2 and TRBJ2-1, with unresolved D. The CDR3 loop spans 16 amino acids. Germline V lookup: CDR1 SGHAT, CDR2 FQNNGV. Trimming pared 2 bases from V and 3 bases from J, leaving 14 bases between. The DNA for the CDR3 is TGTGCCAGCAGCTTATGGTACGGTGATAGCTACAATGAGCAGTTCTTC. This translates into CASSLWYGDSYNEQFF. Full variable domain (rest looked up from reference TRBV11-2 and TRBJ2-1): EAGVAQSPRYKIIEKRQSVAFWCNPISGHATLYWYQQILGQGPKLLIQFQNNGVVDDSQLPKDRFSAERLKGVDSTLKIQPAKLEDSAVYLCASSLWYGDSYNEQFFGPGTRLTVL.

The chain couples TRBV28 to TRBJ2-3; D is ambiguous. This CDR3 contains 14 residues. Germline V gene sequence: CDR1 MDHEN, CDR2 SYDVKM. V shed 3 bases and J shed 2 bases, with 9 bases lying between them. The CDR3 DNA reads as TGTGCCAGCAGTTTTTTTTCTTCCACAGATACGCAGTATTTT. It specifies CASSFFSSTDTQYF. The variable domain in full, with the rest retrieved from reference TRBV28 and TRBJ2-3, is DVKVTQSSRYLVKRTGEKVFLECVQDMDHENMFWYRQDPGLGLRLIYFSYDVKMKEKGDIPEGYSVSREKKERFSLILESASTNQTSMYLCASSFFSSTDTQYFGPGTRLTVL.

This chain's CDR3 is CATSDLQRDSADNEQFF. The CDR3 nucleotides read TGTGCCACCAGTGATTTACAAAGGGATAGCGCAGACAATGAGCAGTTCTTC. The chain carries TRBV24-1 and TRBJ2-1, with a tentative D call TRBD2 (5 bases). With 1 base removed from V and 5 bases from J, the gap between germline ends came to 17 bases. The CDR3 is made up of 17 amino acids. Germline V gene data show CDR1 as KGHDR and CDR2 as SFDVKD.